Listed below are T cell receptor beta chains from one sample, sequenced in a study of shared clonotypes between healthy human individuals. The method was immunoSEQ multiplex PCR; TCRdb's version includes in-frame clones alone and lacks a portion of them. The sample includes millions of clones, around nine tenths of them seen just once. The material sequenced was naive CD4+ T cells sorted from blood. Every receptor here comes from a man younger than 35 in good health. CDR3s leave out the opening cysteine and the closing phenylalanine or tryptophan. Fields, in order: clone size, V gene, CDR3 protein. A row's size may be missing; if present it is once, few, many or a size class.

abundance: NA
v_gene: TRBV6-6
CDR3aa: ASSYDRGSDGYT

abundance: once
v_gene: TRBV4-3
CDR3aa: ASSRGLAAQETQY

abundance: NA
v_gene: TRBV6-6
CDR3aa: ASSLRQGGGEKLF

abundance: NA
v_gene: TRBV18
CDR3aa: ASSPDLTAVDEQF

abundance: NA
v_gene: TRBV28
CDR3aa: ASRSAGPPGPI

abundance: NA
v_gene: TRBV10-1
CDR3aa: ASSANNEQF

abundance: NA
v_gene: TRBV6-5
CDR3aa: ASSYSNDGVGYT

abundance: NA
v_gene: TRBV6-5
CDR3aa: ASTDSIYEQY

abundance: NA
v_gene: TRBV5-1
CDR3aa: ASSPDRGIDEQY

abundance: NA
v_gene: TRBV11-2
CDR3aa: ASSTRQVSGTDTQY

abundance: NA
v_gene: TRBV5-6
CDR3aa: ASSLRQGFYEQY

abundance: NA
v_gene: TRBV5-4
CDR3aa: ASSPGQGPYEQY